This T cell receptor beta chain was identified in a study of response to subunit inactivated influenza vaccine. Using its own MiXCR run on the RT-PCR reads, TCRdb lists one record per CDR3 protein. This table has more than 550,000 distinct CDR3 sequences, 11% appearing once. The trim removed 4 bases at V and 6 bases at J, leaving 9 bases unmatched. The CDR3 runs to 14 residues. The germline gives CDR1 SGDLS, CDR2 YYNGEE. This clonotype was observed a handful of times. This sample also belongs to another study, concerning T cells expressing NK-cell markers. Per that paper: It was by 5'RACE template switching with UMIs that TCR beta cDNA was made.

The sequencing used PBMCs from blood, collected on the day of vaccination. The clonotype originates from a man aged 45 to 65 who received an inactivated influenza vaccine. V is TRBV9 and J is TRBJ2-7; 8 positions match TRBD2. CDR3 in DNA: TGTGCCAGCAGCCTCGGACTAGCCTTCGGCGAGCAGTACTTC. This encodes CASSLGLAFGEQYF.